A single sample gave rise to the 27 T cell receptor beta chains below, sequenced in a study of blood T cells in healthy people across ages. A sample-barcoded 5' primer and a J-beta primer mix were used in a second PCR of roughly 7 to 11 cycles. TCRdb used MiXCR to reprocess the 5' RACE reads, holding one entry per CDR3 protein. The sample holds hundreds of thousands of distinct CDR3 sequences, roughly two fifths seen once. Sequencing input: blood. The source of these receptors is a man older than 75 in good health.

This clonotype was counted many times. The chain joins TRBV10-3 to TRBJ2-1, with TRBD2 matching 8 bases. CDR1 and CDR2 from the germline V gene are ENHRY and SYGVKD. V was clipped by 7 bases and J by 10 bases; unmatched bases: 6. CDR3 size: 12 residues. CDR3 sequence: CAIKAGVSEQFF. The CDR3 DNA sequence: TGTGCCATCAAAGCGGGAGTCAGCGAGCAGTTCTTC.

The table lists this clonotype with a few counts. The V call is TRBV7-2, the J call TRBJ1-5, with a possible D match to TRBD1 (6 bases). Germline-derived CDR1 and CDR2 are SGHTA and FQGNSA. CDR3 size: 14 residues. V was trimmed by 1 base and J by 2 bases, leaving 6 bases between them. CDR3: CASSLDRGNQPQHF. Here the CDR3 DNA reads TGTGCCAGCAGCTTAGACAGGGGCAATCAGCCCCAGCATTTT.

This clonotype was observed many times. The rearrangement links TRBV29-1 to TRBJ2-3; 9 bases agree with TRBD1. V lost 6 bases to trimming and J lost 10 bases; unmatched junction nucleotides: 11. Germline V CDR1 and CDR2: SQVTM, ANQGSEA. The CDR3 spans 13 residues. The CDR3 loop reads CSVAPTRQGAQYF. As DNA, the CDR3 is TGCAGCGTAGCTCCTACCCGACAGGGGGCGCAGTATTTT.

The V gene is TRBV20-1, the J gene TRBJ2-7; TRBD2 matches 9 bases. CDR1 is DFQATT and CDR2 is SNEGSKA in the germline V gene (reference sequence). V was clipped by 6 bases and J by 4 bases; unmatched bases: 13. The CDR3 covers 15 residues. The chain's CDR3 is CSARREASGAYEQYF. The CDR3 DNA reads TGCAGTGCCCGGCGGGAGGCTAGCGGGGCTTACGAGCAGTACTTC.

In this sample, this clonotype turned up many times. V gene TRBV9 combines with J gene TRBJ1-2; TRBD1 matches at 8 bases. Losses at the gene ends were 4 bases for V and 4 bases for J; bases not matched to a gene: 3. This CDR3 region has 13 residues. Per the germline V gene, CDR1 is SGDLS and CDR2 is YYNGEE. CDR3 DNA: TGTGCCAGCAGCCTGGGACAGGTCTATGGCTACACCTTC. Translating it yields CASSLGQVYGYTF.

The sample holds many counts of this clonotype. The chain carries TRBV3-1 and TRBJ2-4; no definite D call. Trimming pared 1 base from V and 7 bases from J, leaving 2 bases between. In germline, CDR1 is LGHDT, CDR2 YNNKEL (reference sequence). This CDR3 region has 11 residues. The CDR3 DNA is TGTGCCAGCAGCCAAGCGAACATTCAGTACTTC. Protein sequence: CASSQANIQYF.

This clonotype has more than one count but fewer than ten. The V call is TRBV20-1, the J call TRBJ2-3; TRBD2 matches at 7 bases. CDR1 is DFQATT and CDR2 is SNEGSKA in the germline V gene (reference sequence). This CDR3 comprises 14 residues. Trimming cost V 4 bases and J 4 bases; bases outside gene matches: 8. This CDR3 reads CSATGLKGPDTQYF. CDR3 in DNA: TGCAGTGCTACGGGACTAAAAGGGCCAGATACGCAGTATTTT.

V is TRBV6-6 and J is TRBJ2-1, with 9 positions matching TRBD2. Gene TRBJ2-7 matches the end of the DNA better, so the J call may be wrong. There are 15 residues in the CDR3. Per germline, CDR1 MNHNY and CDR2 SVGAGI (reference sequence). CDR3 amino acids: CASSTVAGDYNEQYF. CDR3 bases: TGTGCCAGCAGTACAGTAGCGGGAGACTACAATGAGCAGTACTTC.

As concerns this clonotype: The junction shows a germline mismatch at one end, possibly a read error. V and J are TRBV5-6 and TRBJ2-3, with 13 bases aligning to TRBD2. The CDR3 covers 16 residues. CDR1 is SGHDT, CDR2 YYEEEE, per germline. The CDR3 here is CASSKRTSGSADTLYF. The CDR3 nucleotides read TGTGCCAGCAGCAAGAGGACTAGCGGGAGTGCAGATACGCTGTATTTT.

This clonotype was detected only a few times. The chain joins TRBV28 to TRBJ2-3; TRBD1 matches at 7 bases. Germline-derived CDR1 and CDR2 are MDHEN and SYDVKM. The V and J ends lost 6 bases and 6 bases, in that order; junction bases with no gene match: 15. There are 16 residues in the CDR3. DNA for the CDR3: TGTGCCAGCAGCCTAGGGTTAGGGACAGAGGCGGATACGCAGTATTTT. It encodes CASSLGLGTEADTQYF.

In this sample, this clonotype turned up a few times. The V gene is TRBV6-2 or TRBV6-3, the J gene TRBJ2-5; 7 nucleotides match TRBD1. Gene TRBJ2-7 matches the end of the DNA better, so the J call may be wrong. This CDR3 contains 19 residues. CDR1 is MNHEY and CDR2 is SVGEGT in the germline V gene. The CDR3 region has the DNA TGTGCCAGCAGCCCCGATCCTTTCGCGACAGGGTTGATTTCTCACGAGCAGTACTTC. It specifies CASSPDPFATGLISHEQYF.

Only one count was recorded for this clonotype. The chain links TRBV11-2 to TRBJ2-7, with D perhaps matching TRBD2 (6 bases). The J call may be in error: the DNA end matches TRBJ2-5 better. The germline CDR1 and CDR2 sequences are SGHAT and FQNNGV. CDR3 length: 16 amino acids. The CDR3 coding sequence is TGTGCCAGCAGCTTAGTTGACCGGGTACGGGAGGAGACCCAGTACTTC. Its protein is CASSLVDRVREETQYF.

The J gene is TRBJ2-1, the V gene TRBV6-1; 7 nucleotides agree with TRBD1. Per germline, CDR1 MNHNS and CDR2 SASEGT. This CDR3 is built from 16 residues. Trimming cost V 4 bases and J 3 bases; bases outside gene matches: 9. The CDR3 DNA reads TGTGCCAGCAGTGGGACAGGTTTGGTTGGCTACAATGAGCAGTTCTTC. Amino acid sequence: CASSGTGLVGYNEQFF.

At least ten counts were recorded for this clonotype. The V and J genes are TRBV6-2 or TRBV6-3 and TRBJ2-3; no firm D call. This CDR3 has 14 residues. Trimming removed 2 bases from V and 6 bases from J, with 12 bases in between. Germline CDR1 is MNHEY and CDR2 is SVGEGT. CDR3 in amino acids: CASSYVAGPDTQYF. The CDR3 DNA reads as TGTGCCAGCAGTTACGTTGCCGGTCCCGATACGCAGTATTTT.

The chain employs TRBV29-1 and TRBJ1-1; D gene ambiguous. There are 15 residues in the CDR3. Trimming took off 0 bases at V and 1 base at J, with 12 bases between the two ends. Germline CDR1 SQVTM, CDR2 ANQGSEA. The CDR3 region has the DNA TGCAGCGTTGAAGAGGGTCCCAGACGGAACACTGAAGCTTTCTTT. Its protein is CSVEEGPRRNTEAFF.

This clonotype was seen a handful of times. This rearrangement joins TRBV20-1 to TRBJ2-3; a possible D gene is TRBD1 (5 bases). The germline CDR1 and CDR2 sequences are DFQATT and SNEGSKA (reference sequence). This CDR3 has 14 residues. The CDR3 protein is CRPQPGSQADTQYF. In DNA, the CDR3 is TGCAGGCCACAACCCGGCTCACAGGCCGATACGCAGTATTTT.

The chain carries TRBV7-2 and TRBJ2-3; 7 bases line up with TRBD2. The length of the CDR3 is 13 residues. The germline V gene has CDR1 SGHTA and CDR2 FQGNSA. V was clipped by 7 bases and J by 9 bases; unmatched bases: 10. In nucleotides, the CDR3 is TGTGCCAGCATCATAGCGGGTCGGGGAACGCAGTATTTT. Its protein is CASIIAGRGTQYF.

This clonotype has more than one count but fewer than ten. The rearrangement uses TRBV15 and TRBJ1-5, with 7 bases aligning to TRBD1. Trimming removed 6 bases from V and 3 bases from J; junction bases left unmatched: 14. This CDR3 has 17 residues. Germline V gene data show CDR1 as LNHNV and CDR2 as YYDKDF (reference sequence). The CDR3 is CATRHPIGQGDNQPQHF. The CDR3 nucleotides read TGTGCCACCAGACATCCAATCGGTCAGGGGGACAATCAGCCCCAGCATTTT.

This sequence joins TRBV7-9 and TRBJ1-5; 8 bases line up with TRBD1. The germline gives CDR1 SEHNR, CDR2 FQNEAQ (reference sequence). V dropped 10 bases and J dropped 2; count of bases not matched to a gene: 1. This CDR3 spans 12 amino acids. For the CDR3, the DNA is TGTGCCAAGACAGGGGGCAATCAGCCCCAGCATTTT. This codes for CAKTGGNQPQHF.

This clonotype has a handful of counts. The chain joins TRBV2 to TRBJ1-1; 9 bases fit TRBD1. The CDR3 has 13 amino acids. Germline V gene sequence: CDR1 SNHLY, CDR2 FYNNEI. The ends lost 4 bases at V and 4 bases at J; junction bases unmatched: 1. The chain's CDR3 is CASSGTGATEAFF. The CDR3 region has the DNA TGTGCCAGCAGTGGGACAGGGGCCACTGAAGCTTTCTTT.

This sequence joins TRBV10-3 and TRBJ2-3; 8 positions match TRBD1. J gave up 1 base and V 6 bases, and 6 bases lay outside the gene matches. Germline V gives CDR1 ENHRY, CDR2 SYGVKD. The CDR3 extends over 15 amino acids. The CDR3 sequence is CAISPTGGGTDTQYF. The CDR3 DNA reads as TGTGCCATCAGCCCCACAGGGGGTGGCACAGATACGCAGTATTTT.

The gene calls are TRBV27 and TRBJ1-1; 8 nucleotides agree with TRBD1. V gave up 6 bases and J gave up 1 base; unmatched junction bases: 7. CDR3 length: 15 residues. The germline V gene encodes CDR1 MNHEY and CDR2 SMNVEV (reference sequence). The DNA for the CDR3 is TGTGCCAGCAGACAGGGGGTTTATACGAACACTGAAGCTTTCTTT. Its translation is CASRQGVYTNTEAFF.

The V gene is TRBV10-3, the J gene TRBJ2-3, with TRBD1 identical over 10 bases. Unmatched junction bases numbered 6, after V lost 6 bases and J lost 6 bases. Per germline, CDR1 ENHRY and CDR2 SYGVKD. The CDR3 runs to 14 residues. CDR3 sequence (DNA): TGTGCCATCAGGAGGGACAGGGGAGGTGATACGCAGTATTTT. It translates to CAIRRDRGGDTQYF.

This clonotype turned up a few times. This chain joins TRBV5-1 and TRBJ1-1; 7 nucleotides line up with TRBD1. V lost 3 bases and J lost 5; bases outside the gene matches: 7. This CDR3 comprises 14 residues. Germline V lookup: CDR1 SGHRS, CDR2 YFSETQ. CDR3 bases: TGCGCCAGCAGCTCACCCCAGGGGGGAACTGAAGCTTTCTTT. Encoded protein: CASSSPQGGTEAFF. Together with reference TRBV5-1 and TRBJ1-1, the CDR3 gives the full variable domain: KAGVTQTPRYLIKTRGQQVTLSCSPISGHRSVSWYQQTPGQGLQFLFEYFSETQRNKGNFPGRFSGRQFSNSRSEMNVSTLELGDSALYLCASSSPQGGTEAFFGQGTRLTVV.

This clonotype was observed a few times. The J gene is TRBJ2-5, the V gene TRBV20-1, with D possibly being TRBD2 (6 bases). CDR3 length equals 13 residues. Looked up from germline, CDR1 is DFQATT and CDR2 is SNEGSKA (reference sequence). V dropped 0 bases and J dropped 11 bases, with 16 bases sitting between them. The CDR3 sequence is CSAREVATGEQYF. CDR3 nucleotide sequence: TGCAGTGCTAGAGAAGTAGCTACGGGGGAGCAGTACTTC.

The V gene is TRBV4-3, the J gene TRBJ2-2, with D tentatively TRBD2 (5 bases). The V gene lost 4 bases and the J gene lost 3 bases, with 18 bases spanning the gap. Germline V lookup: CDR1 LGHNA, CDR2 YSLEER. This CDR3 has 17 amino acids. CDR3 sequence: CASSLGSSARDTGELFF. In nucleotides, the CDR3 is TGCGCCAGCAGCCTTGGGAGTAGCGCCCGGGACACCGGGGAGCTGTTTTTT.

The chain links TRBV20-1 to TRBJ1-6, with 9 bases matching TRBD1. The V gene end was trimmed by 5 bases and the J gene end by 7 bases; junction bases not matched to a gene: 9. The germline CDR1 and CDR2 sequences are DFQATT and SNEGSKA (reference sequence). The CDR3 spans 15 residues. As DNA, the CDR3 is TGCAGTGCTCCTCCTTTAGACAGGGGGAATTCACCCCTCCACTTT. This encodes CSAPPLDRGNSPLHF.